This T cell receptor (beta chain) was retrieved from a study of cytomegalovirus exposure and HLA in healthy donors. The study, taken as a whole, reports: The sole available immune exposure information was CMV serostatus.

Primers: 60 Vbeta forward and 13 Jbeta reverse. The data were produced by immunoSEQ multiplex PCR, yet TCRdb's version contains in-frame clones alone and is incomplete. Listed are 45,000 to 60,000 clones; approximately 6.9% falls within the top ten. Points on this clone: Its antigen remains unidentified.

The length of the CDR3 is 16 residues. Trimming shortened V by 6 bases and J by 5 bases, and 22 bases separated the two germline ends. Germline CDR1 and CDR2: SNHLY and FYNNEI. The sequence came from a woman aged 40 to 50 in good health and CMV-seronegative. V is TRBV2 and J is TRBJ1-2; D possibly corresponds to TRBD1 (6 bases). Material: PBMCs. The CDR3 spells CASRVRGGGFQYGYTF. The CDR3 coding sequence is TGTGCCAGCAGAGTGCGGGGGGGCGGATTTCAATATGGCTACACCTTC.